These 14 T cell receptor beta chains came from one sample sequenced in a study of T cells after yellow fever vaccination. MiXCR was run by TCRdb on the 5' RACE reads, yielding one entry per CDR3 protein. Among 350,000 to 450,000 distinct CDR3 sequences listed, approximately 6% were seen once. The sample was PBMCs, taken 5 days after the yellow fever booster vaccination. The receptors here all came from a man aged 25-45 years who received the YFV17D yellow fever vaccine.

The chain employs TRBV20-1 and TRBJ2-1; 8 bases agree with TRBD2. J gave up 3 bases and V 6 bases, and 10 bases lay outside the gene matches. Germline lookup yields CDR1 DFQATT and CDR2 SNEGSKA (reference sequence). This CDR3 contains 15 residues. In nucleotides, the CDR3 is TGCAGTGCCCCAGCGGGGGATCGTTTCTACAATGAGCAGTTCTTC. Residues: CSAPAGDRFYNEQFF.

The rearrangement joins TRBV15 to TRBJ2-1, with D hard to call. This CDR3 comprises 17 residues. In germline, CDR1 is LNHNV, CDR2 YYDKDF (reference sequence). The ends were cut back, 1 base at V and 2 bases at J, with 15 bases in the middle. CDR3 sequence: CATSRVPLSTTYNEQFF. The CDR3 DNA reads TGTGCCACCAGCAGAGTTCCGTTGAGCACCACCTACAATGAGCAGTTCTTC.

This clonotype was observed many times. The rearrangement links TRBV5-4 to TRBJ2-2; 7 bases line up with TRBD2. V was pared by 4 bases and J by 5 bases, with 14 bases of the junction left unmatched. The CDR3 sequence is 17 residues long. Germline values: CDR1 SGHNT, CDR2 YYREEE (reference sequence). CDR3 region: CASSQEGTTRNTGELFF. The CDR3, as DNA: TGTGCCAGCAGCCAGGAAGGGACTACAAGAAATACCGGGGAGCTGTTTTTT.

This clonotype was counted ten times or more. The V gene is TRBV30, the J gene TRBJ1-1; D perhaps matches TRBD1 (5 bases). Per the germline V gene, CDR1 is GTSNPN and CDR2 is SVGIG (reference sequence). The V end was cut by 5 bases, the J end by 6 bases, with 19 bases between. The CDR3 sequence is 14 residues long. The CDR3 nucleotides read TGTGCCTGGGCAACAAGACAGTTGAGCTCTGAAGCTTTCTTT. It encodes CAWATRQLSSEAFF. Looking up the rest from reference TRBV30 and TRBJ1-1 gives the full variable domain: SQTIHQWPATLVQPVGSPLSLECTVEGTSNPNLYWYRQAAGRGLQLLFYSVGIGQISSEVPQNLSASRPQDRQFILSSKKLLLSDSGFYLCAWATRQLSSEAFFGQGTRLTVV.

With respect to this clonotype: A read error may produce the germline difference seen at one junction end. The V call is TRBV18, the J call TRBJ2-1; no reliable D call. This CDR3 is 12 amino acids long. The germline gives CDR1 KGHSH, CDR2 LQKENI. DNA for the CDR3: TGTGCCAGCTCGGTAGGCTACGATGAGCAGTTCTTC. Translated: CASSVGYDEQFF.

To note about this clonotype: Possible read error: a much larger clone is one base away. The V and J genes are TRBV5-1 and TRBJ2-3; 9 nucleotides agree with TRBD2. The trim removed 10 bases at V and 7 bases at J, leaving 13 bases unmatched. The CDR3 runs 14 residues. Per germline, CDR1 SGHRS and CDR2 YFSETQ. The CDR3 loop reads CAGRLAEPENTQYF. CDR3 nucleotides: TGCGCCGGAAGACTAGCGGAACCCGAAAATACGCAGTATTTT.

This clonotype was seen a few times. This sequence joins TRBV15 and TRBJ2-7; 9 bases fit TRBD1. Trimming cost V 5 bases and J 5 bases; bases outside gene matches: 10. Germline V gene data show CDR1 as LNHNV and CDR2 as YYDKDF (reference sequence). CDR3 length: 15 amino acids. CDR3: CATSQRTGVSHEQYF. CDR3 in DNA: TGTGCCACCAGCCAAAGGACAGGGGTTTCCCACGAGCAGTACTTC.

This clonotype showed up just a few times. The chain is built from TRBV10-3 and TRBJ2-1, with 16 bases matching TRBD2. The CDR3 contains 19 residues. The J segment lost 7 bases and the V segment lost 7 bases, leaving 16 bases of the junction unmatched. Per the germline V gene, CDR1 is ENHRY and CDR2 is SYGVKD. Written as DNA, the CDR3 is TGTGCCATCACCAAACGGGCGCCGGGACTAGCGGGAGGGCAAAATGAGCAGTTCTTC. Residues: CAITKRAPGLAGGQNEQFF.

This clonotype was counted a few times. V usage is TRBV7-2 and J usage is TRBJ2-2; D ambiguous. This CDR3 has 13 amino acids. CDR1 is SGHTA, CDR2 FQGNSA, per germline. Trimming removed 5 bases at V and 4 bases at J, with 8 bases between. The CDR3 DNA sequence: TGTGCCAGCAGCACCTGGCCCACCGGGGAGCTGTTTTTT. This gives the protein CASSTWPTGELFF.

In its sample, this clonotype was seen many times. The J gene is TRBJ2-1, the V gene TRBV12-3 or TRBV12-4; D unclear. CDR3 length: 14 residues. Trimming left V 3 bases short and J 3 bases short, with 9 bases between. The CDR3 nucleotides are TGTGCCAGCAGTTTTATGGGTTTCTACAATGAGCAGTTCTTC. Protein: CASSFMGFYNEQFF.

The CDR3 DNA reads as TGTGCCACCAGCAGAGGGGAGAGAGCGAGGGAGCAGTACTTC. This codes for CATSRGERAREQYF. This chain uses TRBV15 with TRBJ2-7; perhaps TRBD2 as D (5 bases). CDR1 is LNHNV, CDR2 YYDKDF, per germline (reference sequence). The ends were cut back, 1 base at V and 7 bases at J, with 14 bases in the middle. The CDR3 sequence is 14 residues long.

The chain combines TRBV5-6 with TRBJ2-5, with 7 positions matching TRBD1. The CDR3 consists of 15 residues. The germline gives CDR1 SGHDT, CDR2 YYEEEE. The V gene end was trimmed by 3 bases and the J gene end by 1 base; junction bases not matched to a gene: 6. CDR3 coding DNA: TGTGCCAGCAGCTCGAGACAGGGAACCCAAGAGACCCAGTACTTC. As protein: CASSSRQGTQETQYF. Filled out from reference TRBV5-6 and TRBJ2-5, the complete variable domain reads DAGVTQSPTHLIKTRGQQVTLRCSPKSGHDTVSWYQQALGQGPQFIFQYYEEEERQRGNFPDRFSGHQFPNYSSELNVNALLLGDSALYLCASSSRQGTQETQYFGPGTRLLVL.

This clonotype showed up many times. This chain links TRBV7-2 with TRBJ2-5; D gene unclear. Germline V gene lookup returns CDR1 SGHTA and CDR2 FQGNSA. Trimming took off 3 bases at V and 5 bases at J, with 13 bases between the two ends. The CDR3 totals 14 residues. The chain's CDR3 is CASSFTYSMETQYF. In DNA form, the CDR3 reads TGTGCCAGCAGCTTTACCTACAGCATGGAGACCCAGTACTTC.

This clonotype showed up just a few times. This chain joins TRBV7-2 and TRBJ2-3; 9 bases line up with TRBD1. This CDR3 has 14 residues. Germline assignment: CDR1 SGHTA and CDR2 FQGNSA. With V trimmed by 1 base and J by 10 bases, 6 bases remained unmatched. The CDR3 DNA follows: TGTGCCAGCAGCTTAGGACAGGGGGTGGGCGCGCAGTATTTT. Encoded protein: CASSLGQGVGAQYF.